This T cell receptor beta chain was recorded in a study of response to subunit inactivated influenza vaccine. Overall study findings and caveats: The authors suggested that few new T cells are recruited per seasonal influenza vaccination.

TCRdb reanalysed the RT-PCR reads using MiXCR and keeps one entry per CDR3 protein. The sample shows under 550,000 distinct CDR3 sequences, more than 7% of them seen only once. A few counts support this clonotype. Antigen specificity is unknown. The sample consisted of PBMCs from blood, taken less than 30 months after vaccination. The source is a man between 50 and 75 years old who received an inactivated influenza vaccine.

This chain's CDR3 is CASSYGLAGGHEQYF. CDR3 DNA: TGTGCCAGCAGCTACGGACTAGCGGGGGGGCACGAGCAGTACTTC. The rearrangement links TRBV2 to TRBJ2-7, with 15 bases fitting TRBD2. CDR1 is SNHLY and CDR2 is FYNNEI in the germline V gene. CDR3 size: 15 residues. J gave up 5 bases and V 6 bases, and 5 bases lay outside the gene matches.